These 24 T cell receptor beta chains share one sample of origin, sequenced in a study of blood T cell repertoires in COVID-19. Sequencing used immunoSEQ multiplex PCR; TCRdb keeps in-frame clones, though not all of them. The sample has around 310,000 clones; roughly 91% are singletons. Sequences were obtained from PBMCs or T cells enriched from blood (not recorded which). All receptors derive from a woman aged 30 to 39 who had recovered from COVID-19.

The chain recombines TRBV30 with TRBJ2-1; 7 bases align to TRBD2. This CDR3 is built from 14 residues. Trimming at V came to 5 bases and at J to 3 bases, leaving 7 bases not matched to a gene. Germline-derived CDR1 and CDR2 are GTSNPN and SVGIG (reference sequence). CDR3 protein: CAWEQLAVYNEQFF. The CDR3 DNA is TGTGCCTGGGAGCAGCTAGCGGTCTACAATGAGCAGTTCTTC.

The chain combines TRBV9 with TRBJ2-7; D may be TRBD1 (5 bases). Deletions cut 0 bases from V and 3 bases from J, with 16 bases between. The CDR3 runs to 16 residues. Germline lookup yields CDR1 SGDLS and CDR2 YYNGEE. In nucleotides, the CDR3 is TGTGCCAGCAGCGTAGATCAGACAGCCGAGTACTACGAGCAGTACTTC. It is translated as CASSVDQTAEYYEQYF.

This clone was recorded once. V is TRBV10-2 and J is TRBJ2-1; 10 bases match TRBD1. This CDR3 has 16 residues. Germline-derived CDR1 and CDR2 are WSHSY and SAAADI. V was pared by 5 bases and J by 8 bases, with 12 bases of the junction left unmatched. The CDR3: CASSHDRGPPWDEQFF. In DNA form, the CDR3 reads TGCGCCAGCAGTCACGACAGGGGGCCCCCTTGGGATGAGCAGTTCTTC.

This clone has more than one count but fewer than ten. The chain carries TRBV30 and TRBJ1-2; possible D gene TRBD1, 6 bases. The CDR3 consists of 15 residues. Per the germline V gene, CDR1 is GTSNPN and CDR2 is SVGIG (reference sequence). The ends were cut back, 0 bases at V and 7 bases at J, with 18 bases in the middle. The CDR3 nucleotides are TGTGCCTGGAGTGTACTGCGAAGGGGGATAGGTGGCTACACCTTC. It encodes CAWSVLRRGIGGYTF.

V and J are TRBV27 and TRBJ2-5; tentatively, D is TRBD1 (5 bases). V dropped 3 bases and J dropped 5 bases, with 13 bases sitting between them. This CDR3 has 14 amino acids. Germline V gene lookup returns CDR1 MNHEY and CDR2 SMNVEV (reference sequence). CDR3 DNA sequence: TGTGCCAGCAGTTTGGCAGGGATCCAGGAGACCCAGTACTTC. It yields the protein CASSLAGIQETQYF.

The chain has TRBV7-2 and TRBJ2-5; D perhaps matches TRBD1 (6 bases). The CDR3 loop spans 16 amino acids. The germline V gene has CDR1 SGHTA and CDR2 FQGNSA. The V end lost 7 bases, the J end lost 0 bases, and 18 bases lay between the germline ends. CDR3 amino acids: CASTPPDRRHQETQYF. The DNA of the CDR3 is TGTGCCAGCACTCCCCCGGACAGACGTCACCAAGAGACCCAGTACTTC. Complete variable domain (other parts from reference TRBV7-2 and TRBJ2-5): GAGVSQSPSNKVTEKGKDVELRCDPISGHTALYWYRQSLGQGLEFLIYFQGNSAPDKSGLPSDRFSAERTGGSVSTLTIQRTQQEDSAVYLCASTPPDRRHQETQYFGPGTRLLVL.

The gene calls are TRBV29-1 and TRBJ2-7, with TRBD1 matching 9 bases. V was pared by 6 bases and J by 6 bases, with 12 bases of the junction left unmatched. CDR3 length: 14 residues. CDR1 and CDR2 from the germline V gene are SQVTM and ANQGSEA. CDR3 region: CSVIPGQGLGEQYF. The CDR3 DNA is TGCAGCGTCATACCGGGACAGGGATTGGGCGAGCAGTACTTC.

The V and J genes are TRBV5-1 and TRBJ1-2; D unclear. Trimming stripped 0 bases from V and 4 bases from J, with 4 bases between. The CDR3 is 12 residues long. Germline-derived CDR1 and CDR2 are SGHRS and YFSETQ. The CDR3 DNA sequence: TGCGCCAGCAGCTTGGATCGCTATGGCTACACCTTC. Translation: CASSLDRYGYTF.

The chain is built from TRBV19 and TRBJ2-1, with D possibly being TRBD2 (5 bases). The CDR3 totals 15 residues. Trimming took 3 bases from V and 7 from J, leaving 16 bases between them. Germline V lookup: CDR1 LNHDA, CDR2 SQIVND (reference sequence). The CDR3 bases are TGTGCCAGTAGTATCAATGGCCGCTGGGAGAATGAGCAGTTCTTC. Protein product: CASSINGRWENEQFF.

The chain has TRBV5-1 and TRBJ2-1, with 8 bases matching TRBD2. CDR1 and CDR2 from the germline V gene are SGHRS and YFSETQ. The V gene end was trimmed by 4 bases and the J gene end by 0 bases; junction bases not matched to a gene: 12. CDR3 length: 18 amino acids. This CDR3 is CASSARLALQSSYNEQFF. The DNA of the CDR3 is TGCGCCAGCAGCGCCCGACTAGCGTTACAGAGCTCCTACAATGAGCAGTTCTTC.

The gene calls are TRBV7-9 and TRBJ2-1, with 7 bases fitting TRBD2. The length of the CDR3 is 15 residues. The germline V gene has CDR1 SEHNR and CDR2 FQNEAQ (reference sequence). The V segment lost 5 bases and the J segment 8 bases; nucleotides outside the gene matches: 12. The chain's CDR3 is CASSPPDREVDEQFF. CDR3 DNA sequence: TGTGCCAGCAGCCCCCCCGACCGGGAGGTGGATGAGCAGTTCTTC.

This clone came up a few times. The chain is built from TRBV30 and TRBJ1-6, with 11 bases matching TRBD1. Germline V gene data show CDR1 as GTSNPN and CDR2 as SVGIG (reference sequence). Trimming took 3 bases from V and 8 from J; bases not matched to a gene: 6. This CDR3 region has 15 residues. The CDR3 loop is CAWRGTGGFYSPLHF. CDR3 DNA sequence: TGTGCCTGGAGGGGGACAGGGGGTTTCTATTCACCCCTCCACTTT.

The chain links TRBV5-1 to TRBJ2-2; 7 bases fit TRBD2. V lost 7 bases to trimming and J lost 4 bases; unmatched junction nucleotides: 10. CDR3 size: 15 residues. Germline loops: CDR1 SGHRS, CDR2 YFSETQ. The chain's CDR3 is CASLGDLAGTGELFF. Here the CDR3 DNA reads TGCGCCAGCCTGGGGGATTTAGCGGGCACCGGGGAGCTGTTTTTT.

J is TRBJ2-4 and V is TRBV27; 9 bases fit TRBD2. Per germline, CDR1 MNHEY and CDR2 SMNVEV (reference sequence). This CDR3 comprises 16 residues. Trimming removed 4 bases from V and 1 base from J; junction bases left unmatched: 5. This CDR3 is CASSYLAGVAKNIQYF. CDR3 bases: TGTGCCAGCAGTTACTTAGCGGGAGTTGCCAAAAACATTCAGTACTTC.

The chain is built from TRBV5-4 and TRBJ2-1, with 10 bases matching TRBD2. The length of the CDR3 is 12 residues. Germline V gene sequence: CDR1 SGHNT, CDR2 YYREEE (reference sequence). V lost 0 bases, J lost 14 bases, and 2 bases stayed unmatched. The CDR3 loop is CASSLDTSGKFF. The CDR3 coding sequence is TGTGCCAGCAGCTTGGATACTAGCGGGAAGTTCTTC.

The V call is TRBV5-1, the J call TRBJ2-1, with 7 bases identical to TRBD2. The CDR3 runs 15 residues. Germline V CDR1 and CDR2: SGHRS, YFSETQ. Trimming at V came to 1 base and at J to 6 bases, leaving 7 bases not matched to a gene. The CDR3, as DNA: TGCGCCAGCAGCTTGTATGGGGAGGGCCGCAATGAGCAGTTCTTC. Residues: CASSLYGEGRNEQFF.

This sequence joins TRBV28 and TRBJ2-7, with 7 bases that match TRBD2. Germline-derived CDR1 and CDR2 are MDHEN and SYDVKM. J was trimmed by 0 bases and V by 5 bases; bases with no gene match: 7. The CDR3 has 15 amino acids. The CDR3 sequence is CASSLQRGSSYEQYF. CDR3 in DNA: TGTGCCAGCAGTCTGCAGCGGGGCAGCTCCTACGAGCAGTACTTC.

The V gene is TRBV5-1, the J gene TRBJ1-4; 11 bases line up with TRBD1. The germline V gene encodes CDR1 SGHRS and CDR2 YFSETQ. Trimming at V came to 5 bases and at J to 6 bases, leaving 3 bases not matched to a gene. The CDR3 sequence is 14 residues long. The CDR3 DNA is TGCGCCAGCAGTCAGGACAGGGGGCATGAAAAACTGTTTTTT. It translates to CASSQDRGHEKLFF.

The chain is built from TRBV5-1 and TRBJ1-4; no clear D gene. V lost 4 bases and J 4 bases, leaving 11 bases between the germline ends. Per the germline V gene, CDR1 is SGHRS and CDR2 is YFSETQ. This CDR3 contains 14 residues. CDR3 sequence (DNA): TGCGCCAGCAGCCCGACGCAGGTTAATGAAAAACTGTTTTTT. Translated: CASSPTQVNEKLFF.

V gene TRBV4-3 combines with J gene TRBJ2-1, with D possibly matching TRBD2 (5 bases). Germline V gene sequence: CDR1 LGHNA, CDR2 YSLEER. The CDR3 extends over 18 amino acids. Deletions cut 3 bases from V and 2 bases from J, with 20 bases between. CDR3: CASSQDSSTSGAYNEQFF. The CDR3, as DNA: TGCGCCAGCAGCCAGGATTCCTCAACTAGTGGGGCCTACAATGAGCAGTTCTTC.

This chain joins TRBV27 and TRBJ1-2, with 8 bases matching TRBD1. The V gene's germline CDR1 is MNHEY and CDR2 SMNVEV (reference sequence). The CDR3 length is 13 residues. With 5 bases clipped from V and 3 bases from J, the junction kept 2 bases outside the gene matches. The CDR3 reads CASSVTGDYGYTF. CDR3 DNA sequence: TGTGCCAGCAGTGTGACAGGGGACTATGGCTACACCTTC.

V gene TRBV18 combines with J gene TRBJ1-4; no clear D. Germline loops: CDR1 KGHSH, CDR2 LQKENI. CDR3 length: 15 residues. V was cut by 0 bases and J by 4 bases, with 9 bases left in between. The CDR3 DNA is TGTGCCAGCTCACCACCCCCGGTCCATAATGAAAAACTGTTTTTT. It translates to CASSPPPVHNEKLFF.

This clone has just a few counts. At one boundary the junction diverges from the germline segment, which might be a read error. The chain has TRBV7-7 and TRBJ2-2; 9 positions agree with TRBD2. Germline V lookup: CDR1 SSHAT, CDR2 FNYEAQ (reference sequence). The CDR3 sequence is 17 residues long. CDR3 amino acids: CASSLEWSSGGSGELFF. CDR3 in DNA: TGTGCTAGCAGCTTAGAATGGAGTAGCGGGGGATCCGGGGAGCTGTTTTTT. Supplemented by reference TRBV7-7 and TRBJ2-2, the full variable domain reads GAGVSQSPRYKVTKRGQDVTLRCDPISSHATLYWYQQALGQGPEFLTYFNYEAQPDKSGLPSDRFSAERPEGSISTLTIQRTEQRDSAMYRCASSLEWSSGGSGELFFGEGSRLTVL.

V is TRBV6-5 and J is TRBJ1-6; tentative D call: TRBD1 (6 bases). Trimming left V 2 bases short and J 7 bases short, with 9 bases between. The CDR3 extends over 14 amino acids. Germline loops: CDR1 MNHEY, CDR2 SVGAGI. The CDR3 region has the DNA TGTGCCAGCAGTTACGACAGGCGAAATTCACCCCTCCACTTT. Protein sequence: CASSYDRRNSPLHF.